These T cell receptor beta chains were read from a single sample in a study of molecular identifiers for immune sequencing clone quantification. Via MiXCR, TCRdb re-called the PCR reads, giving one row per CDR3 protein. The data contain 300,000 to 350,000 distinct CDR3 sequences, roughly a fifth of them singletons. Material: naive CD8+ T cells from blood, with Jurkat cell RNA spiked in. The receptors shown here come from a human donor in good health. Some libraries in this study had Jurkat cell RNA spiked in. The CDR3 runs from the conserved cysteine through the conserved F or W. The D gene is left open where the match is weak. Expanded clones are given a class, and other clones once, few, many or no size at all.

TRBJ1-4 TRBV6-4 few TRBD1 CASRPNRDRSNEKLFF TGTGCCAGCAGGCCGAACCGGGACAGATCTAATGAAAAACTGTTTTTT
TRBJ1-6 TRBV7-2 many - CASSLDGRGGSPLHF TGTGCCAGCAGCTTAGACGGCAGGGGAGGTTCACCCCTCCACTTT
TRBJ1-1 TRBV12-3/TRBV12-4 few TRBD1 CASQGDFDTEAFF TGTGCCAGTCAGGGGGACTTCGACACTGAAGCTTTCTTT
TRBJ2-3 TRBV14 many TRBD2 CASSQDWASGASTDTQYF TGTGCCAGCAGCCAAGATTGGGCTAGCGGGGCCAGCACAGATACGCAGTATTTT
TRBJ2-2 TRBV7-9 many TRBD2 CASSLAPSGGGGELFF TGTGCCAGCAGCCTAGCCCCTAGCGGGGGAGGCGGGGAGCTGTTTTTT
TRBJ2-3 TRBV16 - - CASSQSGTTDTQYF TGTGCCAGCAGCCAATCTGGTACCACAGATACGCAGTATTTT
TRBJ2-2 TRBV30 - - CAWRAGGTNTGELFF TGTGCCTGGAGAGCAGGGGGGACGAACACCGGGGAGCTGTTTTTT
TRBJ1-5 TRBV12-3/TRBV12-4 many - CASSSTGRMPQHF TGTGCCAGCAGTTCTACAGGGAGGATGCCCCAGCATTTT
TRBJ1-1 TRBV4-1 - - CASSQTPTNTEAFF TGCGCCAGCAGCCAAACGCCGACAAACACCGAAGCTTTCTTT
TRBJ2-7 TRBV28 many - CASSVYEQYF TGTGCCAGCAGCGTTTACGAGCAGTACTTC
TRBJ2-7 TRBV19 few TRBD2 CASSPGLAGFDEQYF TGTGCCAGTAGTCCAGGACTAGCGGGGTTCGACGAGCAGTACTTC
TRBJ2-7 TRBV9 many - CASSVGDNVGPISSYEQYF TGTGCCAGCAGCGTAGGCGATAATGTGGGGCCCATCAGCTCCTACGAGCAGTACTTC
TRBJ1-1 TRBV2 many TRBD1 CASSVRQGSGTEAFF TGTGCCAGCAGTGTGCGACAGGGGTCCGGCACTGAAGCTTTCTTT
TRBJ2-7 TRBV7-9 many - CASSWSSLDYEQYF TGTGCCAGCAGCTGGTCCTCATTGGACTACGAGCAGTACTTC
TRBJ2-7 TRBV30 - - CAWSGLISSYEQYF TGTGCCTGGAGTGGTTTAATCAGCTCCTACGAGCAGTACTTC
TRBJ2-7 TRBV6-5 many TRBD1 CASSYQTGAWEQYF TGTGCCAGCAGTTACCAAACAGGGGCTTGGGAGCAGTACTTC
TRBJ2-2 TRBV7-9 - - CASSLRQSGELFF TGTGCCAGCAGCTTACGACAGTCCGGGGAGCTGTTTTTT
TRBJ2-5 TRBV7-9 once TRBD2 CASSAPGLAGTQETQCF TGTGCCAGCAGCGCCCCGGGACTAGCGGGGACCCAAGAGACCCAGTGCTTC
TRBJ1-6 TRBV19 few - CASSITGLGNSPLHF TGTGCCAGTAGTATAACAGGCCTAGGAAATTCACCCCTCCACTTT
TRBJ2-3 TRBV4-1 - - CASSQVGVTTDTQYF TGCGCCAGCAGCCAAGTAGGGGTAACTACAGATACGCAGTATTTT
TRBJ2-3 TRBV7-6 many TRBD2 CASSRRLAGTTDTQYF TGTGCCAGCAGCCGAAGACTAGCGGGGACCACAGATACGCAGTATTTT
TRBJ1-1 TRBV14 many - CASSQALWPTEAFF TGTGCCAGCAGCCAAGCGCTTTGGCCCACTGAAGCTTTCTTT
TRBJ1-4 TRBV11-2 many TRBD1 CASSHWGQVFEKLFF TGTGCCAGCAGCCATTGGGGACAGGTCTTTGAAAAACTGTTTTTT
TRBJ2-3 TRBV25-1 - TRBD1 CASRLPGTASTDTQYF TGTGCCAGCAGGCTCCCGGGGACAGCTAGCACAGATACGCAGTATTTT
TRBJ2-3 TRBV11-2 many - CASSETLADTQYF TGTGCCAGCAGCGAAACCCTAGCAGATACGCAGTATTTT
TRBJ2-5 TRBV6-2/TRBV6-3 many - CASTYFRAQETQYF TGTGCCAGCACTTACTTCAGGGCCCAAGAGACCCAGTACTTC
TRBJ2-3 TRBV14 many TRBD2 CASSQDRLRLAASTDTQYF TGTGCCAGCAGCCAAGATCGGCTAAGACTAGCAGCTAGCACAGATACGCAGTATTTT
TRBJ2-5 TRBV7-2 many TRBD2 CASSERLAGEETQYF TGTGCCAGCAGCGAACGACTAGCGGGAGAAGAGACCCAGTACTTC
TRBJ1-5 TRBV27 many - CASSLQPYSNQPQHF TGTGCCAGCAGTCTTCAGCCGTATAGCAATCAGCCCCAGCATTTT
TRBJ2-7 TRBV27 - - CASGGAGAEQYF TGTGCCAGCGGGGGGGCGGGGGCCGAGCAGTACTTC
TRBJ2-1 TRBV4-3 many - CASSQIQGNEQFF TGCGCCAGCAGCCAAATACAGGGTAATGAGCAGTTCTTC
TRBJ2-7 TRBV2 many - CASSEGQGAYEQYF TGTGCCAGCAGTGAAGGTCAGGGTGCCTACGAGCAGTACTTC
TRBJ1-1 TRBV2 many - CASSEYGVTEAFF TGTGCCAGCAGTGAATATGGTGTCACTGAAGCTTTCTTT
TRBJ2-7 TRBV5-1 many - CASSLPYEQYF TGCGCCAGCAGCTTACCCTACGAGCAGTACTTC
TRBJ2-7 TRBV7-9 - - CASIPISYEQCF TGTGCCAGCATCCCGATTAGCTACGAGCAGTGCTTC
TRBJ1-5 TRBV6-5 - - CASSPSGGGHSNQPQHF TGTGCCAGCAGTCCCTCCGGGGGCGGCCATAGCAATCAGCCCCAGCATTTT
TRBJ2-3 TRBV7-9 - - CASSLEPSTDTQYF TGTGCCAGCAGCTTAGAACCCAGCACAGATACGCAGTATTTT
TRBJ2-3 TRBV12-3/TRBV12-4 many TRBD2 CASSLSGISTDTQYF TGTGCCAGCAGTTTAAGCGGGATTAGCACAGATACGCAGTATTTT
TRBJ2-2 TRBV4-1 - - CASSPVAGWNGELFF TGCGCCAGCAGCCCAGTCGCAGGGTGGAACGGGGAGCTGTTTTTT
TRBJ1-6 TRBV24-1 - - CATTGQSGTPLHF TGTGCCACTACCGGACAGTCGGGTACACCCCTCCACTTT
TRBJ1-4 TRBV21-1 once - CASSKVDRLNHEKLFF TGTGCCAGCAGCAAGGTGGACAGACTCAACCATGAAAAACTGTTTTTT
TRBJ2-5 TRBV20-1 many - CSARVAGSQETQYF TGCAGTGCTAGAGTAGCAGGGTCCCAAGAGACCCAGTACTTC
TRBJ2-7 TRBV7-9 many - CASTTTPFGSGTSYEQYF TGTGCCAGCACCACAACACCCTTCGGATCCGGGACATCCTACGAGCAGTACTTC
TRBJ2-1 TRBV7-8 - - CASSRGQYSHNEQFF TGTGCCAGCAGCCGAGGACAGTACAGCCACAATGAGCAGTTCTTC
TRBJ2-3 TRBV6-2/TRBV6-3 few - CASSPGGSSADTQYF TGTGCCAGCAGCCCCGGGGGAAGTTCGGCAGATACGCAGTATTTT
TRBJ1-1 TRBV6-1 many - CASRNLLGTEAFF TGTGCCAGCAGAAACCTTTTGGGGACTGAAGCTTTCTTT
TRBJ1-1 TRBV28 many - CASSLYTANTEAFF TGTGCCAGCAGTTTGTACACCGCTAACACTGAAGCTTTCTTT
TRBJ2-5 TRBV27 - - CASSLSWGALETQYF TGTGCCAGCAGTTTATCGTGGGGGGCACTAGAGACCCAGTACTTC